The 23 T cell receptor beta chains below come from one sample, sequenced in a study of vaccination and CD4 T cells after COVID-19. Noted time point: late sampling 161 to 241 days after vaccination in three convalescent patients. From the PCR reads, TCRdb called clonotypes with MiXCR, one entry per CDR3 protein. Of some 28,000 distinct CDR3 sequences in the sample, 50% were seen once. The sequenced sample was CD4+ T cells from blood, obtained about 7 months after SARS-CoV-2 vaccination. The receptors here all came from a human donor who had recovered from COVID-19.

The CDR3 sequence is CSAGESTATYNEQFF. The CDR3 DNA follows: TGCAGTGCTGGTGAAAGTACGGCTACCTACAATGAGCAGTTCTTC. The rearrangement uses TRBV20-1 and TRBJ2-1, with D unresolved. Germline V gene data show CDR1 as DFQATT and CDR2 as SNEGSKA (reference sequence). The CDR3 is 15 amino acids. The ends were cut back, 5 bases at V and 2 bases at J, with 16 bases in the middle.

V usage is TRBV2 and J usage is TRBJ2-6; D unclear. The CDR3 sequence is 15 residues long. Germline V gene lookup returns CDR1 SNHLY and CDR2 FYNNEI. The V end was cut by 6 bases, the J end by 0 bases, with 9 bases between. CDR3 protein: CASRDGVSGANVLTF. The CDR3 DNA sequence: TGTGCCAGCAGAGATGGAGTCTCTGGGGCCAACGTCCTGACTTTC. Combining the CDR3 with reference TRBV2 and TRBJ2-6 gives the whole variable domain EPEVTQTPSHQVTQMGQEVILRCVPISNHLYFYWYRQILGQKVEFLVSFYNNEISEKSEIFDDQFSVERPDGSNFTLKIRSTKLEDSAMYFCASRDGVSGANVLTFGAGSRLTVL.

The rearrangement joins TRBV10-3 to TRBJ2-2; 7 bases map to TRBD2. V dropped 9 bases and J dropped 3; count of bases not matched to a gene: 7. Germline V lookup: CDR1 ENHRY, CDR2 SYGVKD. CDR3 length: 14 amino acids. The CDR3 protein is CAIRSGADTGELFF. DNA for the CDR3: TGTGCCATAAGGAGCGGGGCGGACACCGGGGAGCTGTTTTTT.

The CDR3 sequence is CASSPRTQYDTQYF. CDR3 coding DNA: TGTGCCAGCAGCCCCCGGACGCAGTACGATACGCAGTATTTT. J is TRBJ2-3 and V is TRBV27; no clear D. V was cut by 6 bases and J by 6 bases, with 16 bases left in between. This CDR3 is built from 14 residues. Per germline, CDR1 MNHEY and CDR2 SMNVEV (reference sequence).

This clonotype was counted between two and nine times. The chain combines TRBV2 with TRBJ2-7; D remains unclear. V lost 6 bases and J 3 bases, leaving 9 bases between the germline ends. The CDR3 consists of 12 residues. CDR1 and CDR2 from the germline V gene are SNHLY and FYNNEI. The CDR3 DNA is TGTGCCAGCAGCCGCACCAACTACGAGCAGTACTTC. Translated: CASSRTNYEQYF.

A few counts support this clonotype. The J gene is TRBJ2-1, the V gene TRBV7-9; D is unclear. In germline, CDR1 is SEHNR, CDR2 FQNEAQ (reference sequence). The V end lost 3 bases, the J end lost 6 bases, and 6 bases lay between the germline ends. The CDR3 consists of 12 residues. The CDR3 DNA reads TGTGCCAGCAGCTTCCTGGCCAATGAGCAGTTCTTC. Encoded protein: CASSFLANEQFF. The full variable domain, rest sourced from reference TRBV7-9 and TRBJ2-1, is DTGVSQNPRHKITKRGQNVTFRCDPISEHNRLYWYRQTLGQGPEFLTYFQNEAQLEKSRLLSDRFSAERPKGSFSTLEIQRTEQGDSAMYLCASSFLANEQFFGPGTRLTVL.

The rearrangement links TRBV7-6 to TRBJ2-2; TRBD1 aligns across 11 bases. The trim removed 6 bases at V and 5 bases at J, leaving 14 bases unmatched. CDR3 size: 18 residues. Germline V gene data show CDR1 as SGHVS and CDR2 as FNYEAQ. The CDR3 sequence is CASRSTGQGVVTTGELFF. The CDR3 DNA sequence: TGTGCCAGCAGGTCAACGGGACAGGGGGTAGTTACGACCGGGGAGCTGTTTTTT. Drawing the rest from reference TRBV7-6 and TRBJ2-2, the complete variable domain is GAGVSQSPRYKVTKRGQDVALRCDPISGHVSLYWYRQALGQGPEFLTYFNYEAQQDKSGLPNDRFSAERPEGSISTLTIQRTEQRDSAMYRCASRSTGQGVVTTGELFFGEGSRLTVL.

The chain recombines TRBV4-1 with TRBJ2-7; TRBD1 matches at 7 bases. The junction had 6 bases not matched to a gene; V was cut back by 5 bases and J by 2 bases. This CDR3 comprises 14 residues. Germline V lookup: CDR1 MGHRA, CDR2 YSYEKL. In nucleotides, the CDR3 is TGCGCCAGCAGCTCGCAGGGGGTGGCCTACGAGCAGTACTTC. It specifies CASSSQGVAYEQYF.

V and J are TRBV28 and TRBJ2-5; D unresolved. V was clipped by 1 base and J by 5 bases, with 5 bases between them. This CDR3 has 12 amino acids. CDR1 MDHEN and CDR2 SYDVKM come from the germline V gene. The CDR3 DNA reads as TGTGCCAGCAGTTTATCGGATGAGACCCAGTACTTC. Translated, it gives CASSLSDETQYF.

This clonotype was seen only a few times. The chain is built from TRBV24-1 and TRBJ2-5; D unclear. The germline V gene encodes CDR1 KGHDR and CDR2 SFDVKD. CDR3 length: 18 amino acids. The ends were cut back, 2 bases at V and 0 bases at J, with 18 bases in the middle. CDR3 sequence: CATSDSTGGVKYQETQYF. The CDR3 nucleotides are TGTGCCACCAGTGATTCGACCGGTGGTGTGAAGTACCAAGAGACCCAGTACTTC.

The V gene is TRBV6-2 or TRBV6-3, the J gene TRBJ2-1; a weak D match, TRBD2 (6 bases). Trimming cost V 2 bases and J 9 bases, with 17 bases left between them. Germline V CDR1 and CDR2: MNHEY, SVGEGT. The CDR3 totals 15 residues. The CDR3 reads CASSYLAGTGVEQFF. The CDR3 DNA follows: TGTGCCAGCAGTTACCTTGCGGGAACTGGGGTTGAGCAGTTCTTC.

This clonotype came up a few times. The chain carries TRBV10-1 and TRBJ2-2; D is undetermined. This CDR3 is built from 11 residues. The V end lost 0 bases, the J end lost 7 bases, and 0 bases lay between the germline ends. The V gene's germline CDR1 is WNHNN and CDR2 SYGVQD (reference sequence). In nucleotides, the CDR3 is TGCGCCAGCAGTGAGTCCGGGGAGCTGTTTTTT. This gives the protein CASSESGELFF.

V and J are TRBV5-1 and TRBJ2-7, with TRBD2 matching over 14 bases. J lost 3 bases, V lost 1 base, and 9 bases had no gene match. This CDR3 is built from 18 residues. The germline V gene has CDR1 SGHRS and CDR2 YFSETQ. The CDR3 spells CASSLLSPTSGRGYEQYF. The CDR3 coding sequence is TGCGCCAGCAGCTTGTTATCCCCGACTAGCGGGAGGGGCTACGAGCAGTACTTC.

The chain links TRBV28 to TRBJ2-2; TRBD2 is a possible D gene (6 bases). The CDR3 length is 18 residues. Germline values: CDR1 MDHEN, CDR2 SYDVKM. V lost 2 bases, J lost 1 base, and 17 bases lay in between. Written as DNA, the CDR3 is TGTGCCAGCAGTTTACCCCCATGGGGGGAGCTGAACACCGGGGAGCTGTTTTTT. It specifies CASSLPPWGELNTGELFF. The entire variable domain, with the rest obtained from reference TRBV28 and TRBJ2-2, is as follows: DVKVTQSSRYLVKRTGEKVFLECVQDMDHENMFWYRQDPGLGLRLIYFSYDVKMKEKGDIPEGYSVSREKKERFSLILESASTNQTSMYLCASSLPPWGELNTGELFFGEGSRLTVL.

V usage is TRBV28 and J usage is TRBJ2-5; TRBD2 might be the D (7 bases). The CDR3 loop spans 15 amino acids. V was clipped by 6 bases and J by 5 bases, with 19 bases between them. The germline V gene encodes CDR1 MDHEN and CDR2 SYDVKM. The DNA for the CDR3 is TGTGCCAGCAGAATAGGGGGAGGGCCCTCGGAGACCCAGTACTTC. This sequence encodes CASRIGGGPSETQYF.

The V and J genes are TRBV28 and TRBJ2-7; 11 bases are shared with TRBD2. The CDR3 spans 15 residues. Germline V gene sequence: CDR1 MDHEN, CDR2 SYDVKM. Trimming took 8 bases from V and 4 from J; bases not matched to a gene: 10. This CDR3 reads CASSDTSGSLYEQYF. The CDR3 DNA reads TGTGCCAGCTCCGACACTAGCGGGAGTTTGTACGAGCAGTACTTC.

The chain joins TRBV7-8 to TRBJ2-6, with D maybe TRBD1 (6 bases). V dropped 2 bases and J dropped 2 bases, with 7 bases sitting between them. Germline CDR1 SGHVS, CDR2 FQNEAQ. The CDR3 length is 15 residues. The CDR3 protein is CASSLWGPGANVLTF. CDR3 DNA sequence: TGTGCCAGCAGCTTATGGGGGCCTGGGGCCAACGTCCTGACTTTC.

The chain employs TRBV6-2 or TRBV6-3 and TRBJ2-5; perhaps TRBD2 as D (6 bases). V was cut by 2 bases and J by 5 bases, with 18 bases left in between. This CDR3 spans 16 amino acids. Per the germline V gene, CDR1 is MNHEY and CDR2 is SVGEGT. The CDR3, as DNA: TGTGCCAGCAGTTACGGAACTAGCTGGGGATCTGAGACCCAGTACTTC. Its protein product is CASSYGTSWGSETQYF.

This clonotype was observed a handful of times. This chain connects TRBV20-1 to TRBJ1-2; a possible D gene is TRBD1 (5 bases). Looked up from germline, CDR1 is DFQATT and CDR2 is SNEGSKA (reference sequence). V was cut by 0 bases and J by 4 bases, with 18 bases left in between. This CDR3 spans 16 amino acids. The CDR3 reads CSARDYAGGLIYGYTF. The CDR3 DNA reads TGCAGTGCTAGAGACTACGCGGGGGGACTAATCTATGGCTACACCTTC.

This clonotype was recorded a few times. The chain couples TRBV7-9 to TRBJ2-5; no definite D call. CDR1 is SEHNR, CDR2 FQNEAQ, per germline (reference sequence). The CDR3 runs to 12 residues. V shed 5 bases and J shed 5 bases, with 9 bases lying between them. The CDR3 reads CASSTDIETQYF. CDR3 sequence (DNA): TGTGCCAGCAGCACCGACATTGAGACCCAGTACTTC.

This clonotype was recorded only once. The rearrangement joins TRBV6-2 or TRBV6-3 to TRBJ2-6; 7 bases line up with TRBD1. The CDR3 runs 17 residues. After removal of 6 bases from V and 0 bases from J, the junction contained 8 bases not matched to a gene. The germline V gene encodes CDR1 MNHEY and CDR2 SVGEGT. The CDR3 DNA sequence: TGTGCCAGCAGGGCGGACAGGACCAGCTCTGGGGCCAACGTCCTGACTTTC. Residues: CASRADRTSSGANVLTF.

The sample holds a few counts of this clonotype. The chain recombines TRBV20-1 with TRBJ1-5; D not certain. The length of the CDR3 is 14 residues. In germline, CDR1 is DFQATT, CDR2 SNEGSKA (reference sequence). V gave up 0 bases and J gave up 7 bases, with 13 bases separating them. The chain's CDR3 is CSARDLRSGQPQHF. CDR3 sequence (DNA): TGCAGTGCTAGAGATCTGAGGAGTGGACAGCCCCAGCATTTT.

The CDR3 reads CASSPRVDTNYGYTF. CDR3 DNA: TGTGCCAGCAGCCCCCGGGTAGATACTAACTATGGCTACACCTTC. The chain employs TRBV5-5 and TRBJ1-2, with D unresolved. Looked up from germline, CDR1 is SGHKS and CDR2 is YYEKEE (reference sequence). The CDR3 totals 15 residues. Trimming pared 4 bases from V and 0 bases from J, leaving 13 bases between.